Listed below are T cell receptor beta chains from one sample, sequenced in a study of blood T cell repertoires in COVID-19. Produced via immunoSEQ multiplex PCR; TCRdb's table is partial and in-frame only. The table records tens of thousands of clones, around 87% of them present only once. Sequencing was performed on peripheral blood. The receptor set was obtained from a man aged 45-65 years with active COVID-19. Both conserved end residues are part of each CDR3. The D gene is left open where the match is weak. Clone size appears in some rows only: once, few, many, or a class for an expanded clone.

CDR3 DNA | CDR3 protein | D gene | clone size | J gene | V gene
TGTGCCAGCAGTTACGGTCCCAGGGGGCTGGGGTCTGGGGCCAACGTCCTGACTTTC | CASSYGPRGLGSGANVLTF | TRBD1 | - | TRBJ2-6 | TRBV6-2/TRBV6-3
TGTGCCAGCAGTAAAACTAGCGGGGTCGCCACAGATACGCAGTATTTT | CASSKTSGVATDTQYF | TRBD2 | once | TRBJ2-3 | TRBV2
TGTGCCAGCAGGAGGGAGCGGGGAGGTTCTTACTACGAGCAGTACTTC | CASRRERGGSYYEQYF | TRBD2 | - | TRBJ2-7 | TRBV28
TGTGCCAGCAGTTCTACAGGGTTGACGCAGTATTTT | CASSSTGLTQYF | - | - | TRBJ2-3 | TRBV7-9
TGTGCCAGCAGTGCTCAGGGTAGCAATCAGCCCCAGCATTTT | CASSAQGSNQPQHF | - | - | TRBJ1-5 | TRBV2
TGTGCCAGCAGCCAAGCTTTGGGGCTGGCAGATACGCAGTATTTT | CASSQALGLADTQYF | - | - | TRBJ2-3 | TRBV4-2
TGTGCCAGCACCAGGCCCCTCGGACAGGAGGGAATAAGCAATCAGCCCCAGCATTTT | CASTRPLGQEGISNQPQHF | TRBD1 | - | TRBJ1-5 | TRBV28
TGTGCCAGCAGCTTTAGACAGGGGCAAGAGACCCAGTACTTC | CASSFRQGQETQYF | TRBD1 | - | TRBJ2-5 | TRBV7-2
TGTGCCAGCAGGTATACAGGGGACTCTGGAAACACCATATATTTT | CASRYTGDSGNTIYF | TRBD1 | - | TRBJ1-3 | TRBV6-5
TGTGCCAGCAGTCGCATCCAGGGGCCTAATGAAAAACTGTTTTTT | CASSRIQGPNEKLFF | - | - | TRBJ1-4 | TRBV25-1
TGTGCCAGCAGCTTGGCAATGGAACAGGGGGCGAGGGAGCAGTACTTC | CASSLAMEQGAREQYF | TRBD1 | - | TRBJ2-7 | TRBV5-6
TGTGCCAGCAGTAGCCGGGACTCCTACGAGCAGTACTTC | CASSSRDSYEQYF | - | - | TRBJ2-7 | TRBV12-3/TRBV12-4
TGCGCCAGCAGTCACCACAAACGTCAGCCCCAGCATTTT | CASSHHKRQPQHF | - | few | TRBJ1-5 | TRBV23-1
TGTGCCAGCAGCTTAGGGCAGTCCCAGACCCAGTACTTC | CASSLGQSQTQYF | - | - | TRBJ2-5 | TRBV7-2
TGCGCCAGCAGCCAAGGGTTGGGACTAGCGGGGACCACAGATACGCAGTATTTT | CASSQGLGLAGTTDTQYF | TRBD2 | - | TRBJ2-3 | TRBV4-1
TGTGCCAGCAGTCCTGAGTATAGCAATCAGCCCCAGCATTTT | CASSPEYSNQPQHF | - | - | TRBJ1-5 | TRBV28
TGTGCCAGCAGTTTGGGCAGAGCAGATACGCAGTATTTT | CASSLGRADTQYF | - | - | TRBJ2-3 | TRBV12-3/TRBV12-4
TGTGCCAGCAGTTACTCGGCTCCCCAGGGCAATCAGCCCCAGCATTTT | CASSYSAPQGNQPQHF | - | - | TRBJ1-5 | TRBV6-6
TGTGCCAGCAGTTACGAGGGCTGGAACACTGAAGCTTTCTTT | CASSYEGWNTEAFF | - | - | TRBJ1-1 | TRBV6-5
TGCGCCAGCAGCTTTAGAGGACAGGGGGACAGTGGAAACACCATATATTTT | CASSFRGQGDSGNTIYF | TRBD1 | - | TRBJ1-3 | TRBV5-1
TGTGCCAGCAGCCAACAGGCATCCCTATATAATTCACCCCTCCACTTT | CASSQQASLYNSPLHF | - | - | TRBJ1-6 | TRBV14
TGCGCCAGCAGCTTGGGGGACAGGAATTCACCCCTCCACTTT | CASSLGDRNSPLHF | TRBD1 | - | TRBJ1-6 | TRBV5-1
TGTGCCAGCAGTGACCACGTAGCCTACAATGAGCAGTTCTTC | CASSDHVAYNEQFF | - | - | TRBJ2-1 | TRBV25-1
TGTGCCAGAAGCTTGGTGCTAGCCGATGAGACCCAGTACTTC | CARSLVLADETQYF | - | once | TRBJ2-5 | TRBV5-3
TGCGCCAGCAGGGACCTTACTAGCGGGGCTTCAGATACGCAGTATTTT | CASRDLTSGASDTQYF | TRBD2 | - | TRBJ2-3 | TRBV5-1
TGCGCCAGCAGCCAAGATGGCACCCCTCGAGGATATGCAACTAATGAAAAACTGTTTTTT | CASSQDGTPRGYATNEKLFF | - | - | TRBJ1-4 | TRBV4-3
TGCGCCAGCAGCTTGGCCACTGGACTAGCGGCCCAAGAGACCCAGTACTTC | CASSLATGLAAQETQYF | TRBD2 | - | TRBJ2-5 | TRBV5-1
TGTGCCAGCAGTAAACCGGGACAGGGCCCAGATACGCAGTATTTT | CASSKPGQGPDTQYF | TRBD1 | - | TRBJ2-3 | TRBV6-2/TRBV6-3
TGTGCCAGCAATCCGGCGGGGGGCACCTATGGCTACACCTTC | CASNPAGGTYGYTF | - | - | TRBJ1-2 | TRBV2
TGTGCCAGCAGCTTAATTTGGTTTGGGACAGGGGCGAACGAGCAGTACTTC | CASSLIWFGTGANEQYF | TRBD1 | - | TRBJ2-7 | TRBV7-2
TGCAGTGCTAGTAACGCCGGTCCCGGAGGCTATGGCTACACCTTC | CSASNAGPGGYGYTF | - | once | TRBJ1-2 | TRBV20-1
TGTGCCAGTACCTCCCAGGCTAGCGGGAGCACCGGGGAGCTGTTTTTT | CASTSQASGSTGELFF | TRBD2 | - | TRBJ2-2 | TRBV19
TGTGCCAGTAGTATACCCAGGGGCAATCAGCCCCAGCATTTT | CASSIPRGNQPQHF | - | few | TRBJ1-5 | TRBV19
TGTGCCAGCAGGAGGGACAGCCTTGGCAATCAGCCCCAGCATTTT | CASRRDSLGNQPQHF | TRBD1 | once | TRBJ1-5 | TRBV6-5
TGTGCCAGCAGAACAGAAGGACAGAGCTCTTACAATGAGCAGTTCTTC | CASRTEGQSSYNEQFF | - | - | TRBJ2-1 | TRBV28
TGTGCCAGCAGCCTAGGGACAGGAGAGACCCAGTACTTC | CASSLGTGETQYF | TRBD1 | - | TRBJ2-5 | TRBV5-4
TGTGCCAGCAGCTTAGCGGGATCAGGGGGACCCCACGAGCAGTACTTC | CASSLAGSGGPHEQYF | TRBD1 | - | TRBJ2-7 | TRBV7-2
TGTGCCAGCAGTGACCCGGACAGGGGGAATTCACCCCTCCACTTT | CASSDPDRGNSPLHF | TRBD1 | - | TRBJ1-6 | TRBV6-6
TGCGCCAGCAGCCAAGATCTCGGACAGGGGGTTCGCTACATCTTC | CASSQDLGQGVRYIF | TRBD1 | - | TRBJ1-2 | TRBV4-3
TGTGCCAGCAGAGATAGCGGGGGGGCCTTGGTCTACGAGCAGTACTTC | CASRDSGGALVYEQYF | TRBD2 | - | TRBJ2-7 | TRBV28
TGTGCCAGCAGTGAGGACAGGGGAACCGGGGAGCTGTTTTTT | CASSEDRGTGELFF | TRBD1 | - | TRBJ2-2 | TRBV6-4
TGCGCCAGCAGCCATAATTTAGGGAGCTCCTACAATGAGCAGTTCTTC | CASSHNLGSSYNEQFF | - | - | TRBJ2-1 | TRBV4-3
TGTGCCAGCAGCTTGGGGACAGACACCTACGAGCAGTACTTC | CASSLGTDTYEQYF | - | few | TRBJ2-7 | TRBV5-4
TGCGCCAGCAGCCAAGATCCTATCGATAACTATGGCTACACCTTC | CASSQDPIDNYGYTF | - | - | TRBJ1-2 | TRBV4-1
TGTGCCAGCAGCTCTGGGGGGGGGACGCATACTGGAAACACCATATATTTT | CASSSGGGTHTGNTIYF | - | - | TRBJ1-3 | TRBV7-6
TGTGCCAGCAGCCCTAGGGGGTCGAATGAGCAGTTCTTC | CASSPRGSNEQFF | - | - | TRBJ2-1 | TRBV9
TGTGCCACCAGCAGAGGCCGGGACAGAAACACCGGGGAGCTGTTTTTT | CATSRGRDRNTGELFF | TRBD1 | - | TRBJ2-2 | TRBV15
TGTGCCAGCAGCGCAGGGGGTGGTAACACTGAAGCTTTCTTT | CASSAGGGNTEAFF | TRBD1 | once | TRBJ1-1 | TRBV9
TGTGCCAGCAGCCAAGGTGTCCGGTCCGAGCAGTACTTC | CASSQGVRSEQYF | - | - | TRBJ2-7 | TRBV14
TGTGCCAGCAGCTCTAGCGGGAGGACATCCTACAATGAGCAGTTCTTC | CASSSSGRTSYNEQFF | TRBD2 | - | TRBJ2-1 | TRBV7-2
TGCAGCGTTGAAGGGCGGGGGAACAGCCCCTACGAGCAGTACTTC | CSVEGRGNSPYEQYF | TRBD2 | - | TRBJ2-7 | TRBV29-1
TGTGCCAGCAGCCCTAGGGCCAGCGGGGCGAACACCGGGGAGCTGTTTTTT | CASSPRASGANTGELFF | TRBD2 | - | TRBJ2-2 | TRBV4-2
TGTGCCACGTCAGGTTCGACTAATGAAAAACTGTTTTTT | CATSGSTNEKLFF | - | - | TRBJ1-4 | TRBV24-1
TGTGCCAGCTCACCGGACAGGGTATCCGGGGAGCTGTTTTTT | CASSPDRVSGELFF | TRBD1 | - | TRBJ2-2 | TRBV18
TGTGCCAGCAACTCATATAGCGGGGTCCAAGAGACCCAGTACTTC | CASNSYSGVQETQYF | TRBD2 | - | TRBJ2-5 | TRBV25-1